What follows are 31 T cell receptor beta chains derived from one specimen sequenced in a study of blood T cell repertoires in COVID-19. Repertoires were generated with immunoSEQ multiplex PCR, while TCRdb's copy carries only in-frame clones and drops some. The sample holds roughly 180,000 clones, 80% to 90% seen once. The specimen was peripheral blood. These receptors all stem from a woman between 45 and 65 years old with COVID-19, enrolled during active disease.

The chain uses TRBV27 and TRBJ2-5; 10 bases fit TRBD2. Germline CDR1 MNHEY, CDR2 SMNVEV (reference sequence). The length of the CDR3 is 16 residues. Trimming removed 5 bases from V and 7 bases from J; junction bases left unmatched: 13. Written as DNA, the CDR3 is TGTGCCAGCAGTCTGGGCGCTCTAGCGGGGGCCAGGACCCAGTACTTC. Translated, it gives CASSLGALAGARTQYF.

The V gene is TRBV25-1, the J gene TRBJ2-2; no firm D call. The V end was cut by 1 base, the J end by 7 bases, with 10 bases between. This CDR3 has 14 amino acids. The germline CDR1 and CDR2 sequences are MGHDK and SYGVNS. The CDR3 region has the DNA TGTGCCAGCAGTGAATGGGCTACTGGCGGGGAGCTGTTTTTT. Translated: CASSEWATGGELFF.

The chain links TRBV2 to TRBJ1-4; D remains ambiguous. The germline CDR1 and CDR2 sequences are SNHLY and FYNNEI. This CDR3 has 15 amino acids. V shed 8 bases and J shed 2 bases, with 15 bases lying between them. CDR3 sequence reads: CASAGGRATNEKLFF. As DNA, the CDR3 is TGTGCCAGCGCGGGTGGTAGGGCGACTAATGAAAAACTGTTTTTT.

The chain joins TRBV9 to TRBJ1-2, with 7 bases that match TRBD1. This CDR3 comprises 14 residues. The V and J ends lost 3 bases and 7 bases, in that order; junction bases with no gene match: 9. Germline CDR1 reads SGDLS; CDR2 reads YYNGEE. Here the CDR3 DNA reads TGTGCCAGCAGCGCCGGGGACAGAATCGCTGGCTACACCTTC. The encoded protein is CASSAGDRIAGYTF.

The chain carries TRBV3-1 (or the pseudogene TRBV3-2) and TRBJ2-7; possible D gene TRBD2, 5 bases. Per the germline V gene, CDR1 is LGHDT and CDR2 is YNNKEL (reference sequence). Between the trimmed V and J ends, which lost 1 base and 6 bases, there was a span of 10 bases. This CDR3 has 13 residues. CDR3 DNA: TGTGCCAGCAGCCAAGGGAGGATCGGCGAGCAGTACTTC. Its translation is CASSQGRIGEQYF.

The rearrangement uses TRBV9 and TRBJ2-2, with 9 bases aligning to TRBD1. V shed 1 base and J 4 bases; nucleotides not matched to a gene: 2. The CDR3 has 15 residues. The germline V gene encodes CDR1 SGDLS and CDR2 YYNGEE. CDR3 residues: CASSVRTGATGELFF. In nucleotides, the CDR3 is TGTGCCAGCAGCGTAAGGACAGGGGCCACCGGGGAGCTGTTTTTT.

The CDR3 DNA reads as TGTGCCATGTTCAGGGCCCTCAGCGGGACTATCCGCGATGAGCAGTTCTTC. Amino acids: CAMFRALSGTIRDEQFF. This chain links TRBV10-3 with TRBJ2-1, with 7 bases identical to TRBD2. J gave up 8 bases and V 9 bases, and 22 bases lay outside the gene matches. The germline CDR1 and CDR2 sequences are ENHRY and SYGVKD. The CDR3 sequence is 17 residues long.

The rearrangement uses TRBV6-5 and TRBJ1-1, with TRBD1 matching over 8 bases. The CDR3 is made up of 15 amino acids. With 3 bases clipped from V and 3 bases from J, the junction kept 6 bases outside the gene matches. CDR1 and CDR2 from the germline V gene are MNHEY and SVGAGI. CDR3 sequence reads: CASSYTQGADTEAFF. For the CDR3, the DNA is TGTGCCAGCAGTTATACTCAGGGGGCGGACACTGAAGCTTTCTTT.

CDR3 in DNA: TGTGCCAGTCGACTTTTAACAGGAGCAAAGAACACTGAAGCTTTCTTT. Translated, it gives CASRLLTGAKNTEAFF. The chain couples TRBV19 to TRBJ1-1; TRBD1 is a possible D gene (5 bases). This CDR3 spans 16 amino acids. Germline V gives CDR1 LNHDA, CDR2 SQIVND (reference sequence). The ends were cut back, 8 bases at V and 1 base at J, with 20 bases in the middle. Looking up the rest from reference TRBV19 and TRBJ1-1 gives the full variable domain: DGGITQSPKYLFRKEGQNVTLSCEQNLNHDAMYWYRQDPGQGLRLIYYSQIVNDFQKGDIAEGYSVSREKKESFPLTVTSAQKNPTAFYLCASRLLTGAKNTEAFFGQGTRLTVV.

This clone was counted once. V usage is TRBV2 and J usage is TRBJ1-5; weak D call: TRBD1 (5 bases). Trimming removed 6 bases at V and 5 bases at J, with 11 bases between. The CDR3 has 13 amino acids. Per germline, CDR1 SNHLY and CDR2 FYNNEI. The CDR3 DNA is TGTGCCAGCAGATCCGGGGGGGATCAGCCCCAGCATTTT. Translation: CASRSGGDQPQHF.

The rearrangement joins TRBV7-2 to TRBJ1-4, with 10 bases identical to TRBD1. Germline assignment: CDR1 SGHTA and CDR2 FQGNSA. Trimming took 4 bases from V and 7 from J; bases not matched to a gene: 6. The CDR3 runs 15 residues. CDR3 nucleotides: TGTGCCAGCAGCTCCCTCGGGACAGGGGTTGAAAAACTGTTTTTT. Protein: CASSSLGTGVEKLFF. Based on the CDR3 plus reference TRBV7-2 and TRBJ1-4, the full variable domain is GAGVSQSPSNKVTEKGKDVELRCDPISGHTALYWYRQSLGQGLEFLIYFQGNSAPDKSGLPSDRFSAERTGGSVSTLTIQRTQQEDSAVYLCASSSLGTGVEKLFFGSGTQLSVL.

This clone was found a few times. The chain is built from TRBV6-1 and TRBJ1-5; D may be TRBD1 (6 bases). Germline V gene data show CDR1 as MNHNS and CDR2 as SASEGT. Between the trimmed V and J ends, which lost 3 bases and 7 bases, there was a span of 10 bases. CDR3 length equals 13 residues. The CDR3 reads CASSDYRAQPQHF. For the CDR3, the DNA is TGTGCCAGCAGTGATTACAGGGCCCAGCCCCAGCATTTT.

The table lists this clone with a count of one. V and J are TRBV2 and TRBJ2-5, with D possibly TRBD1 on 6 matching bases. The V end lost 6 bases, the J end lost 1 base, and 12 bases lay between the germline ends. CDR1 SNHLY and CDR2 FYNNEI come from the germline V gene. This CDR3 is built from 14 residues. The CDR3 nucleotides are TGTGCCAGCAGGGACAGAGGGGGCCAAGAGACCCAGTACTTC. Its protein product is CASRDRGGQETQYF. Full variable domain (rest looked up from reference TRBV2 and TRBJ2-5): EPEVTQTPSHQVTQMGQEVILRCVPISNHLYFYWYRQILGQKVEFLVSFYNNEISEKSEIFDDQFSVERPDGSNFTLKIRSTKLEDSAMYFCASRDRGGQETQYFGPGTRLLVL.

The rearrangement uses TRBV4-1 and TRBJ1-1, with D possibly TRBD1 on 6 matching bases. The CDR3 has 16 amino acids. Germline CDR1 is MGHRA and CDR2 is YSYEKL. Trimming left V 5 bases short and J 2 bases short, with 18 bases between. The CDR3: CASSNGGARYNTEAFF. The DNA for the CDR3 is TGCGCCAGCAGCAATGGGGGGGCGCGGTATAACACTGAAGCTTTCTTT.

This chain connects TRBV4-1 to TRBJ2-6, with TRBD1 matching over 9 bases. The CDR3 consists of 20 residues. Germline V lookup: CDR1 MGHRA, CDR2 YSYEKL. J was trimmed by 0 bases and V by 5 bases; bases with no gene match: 14. The CDR3 protein is CASSSGGVGQGFSGANVLTF. In DNA, the CDR3 is TGCGCCAGCAGCTCAGGAGGAGTGGGACAGGGTTTCTCTGGGGCCAACGTCCTGACTTTC.

The chain is built from TRBV18 and TRBJ1-5; D not certain. CDR3 size: 15 residues. V gave up 3 bases and J gave up 5 bases, with 14 bases separating them. Looked up from germline, CDR1 is KGHSH and CDR2 is LQKENI. Here the CDR3 DNA reads TGTGCCAGCTCACCCCCGGACGGGAGATATCAGCCCCAGCATTTT. Its translation is CASSPPDGRYQPQHF.

This clone was recorded once. The chain links TRBV3-1 (or the pseudogene TRBV3-2) to TRBJ2-2; 8 bases are a match to TRBD1. Per germline, CDR1 LGHDT and CDR2 YNNKEL (reference sequence). Unmatched junction bases numbered 7, after V lost 1 base and J lost 9 bases. CDR3 size: 15 residues. CDR3 DNA sequence: TGTGCCAGCAGCCAAGGGGGGACAGGACGGCGGGAGCTGTTTTTT. It codes for CASSQGGTGRRELFF.

The chain recombines TRBV2 with TRBJ2-7; D is perhaps TRBD2 (5 bases). CDR3 length equals 14 residues. The V end lost 5 bases, the J end lost 0 bases, and 11 bases lay between the germline ends. Germline lookup yields CDR1 SNHLY and CDR2 FYNNEI. The CDR3 is CASSPGIGSYEQYF. The CDR3 region has the DNA TGTGCCAGCAGTCCGGGGATCGGCTCCTACGAGCAGTACTTC.

This clone was counted between two and nine times. In DNA, the CDR3 is TGTGCCAGTAGTCCGATGCGGGGTGAAAAACTGTTTTTT. The encoded protein is CASSPMRGEKLFF. The chain joins TRBV19 to TRBJ1-4; D is unclear. This CDR3 spans 13 amino acids. Trimming took 5 bases from V and 7 from J, leaving 11 bases between them. The germline V gene has CDR1 LNHDA and CDR2 SQIVND (reference sequence).

V usage is TRBV28 and J usage is TRBJ1-5, with 9 bases that match TRBD1. The ends lost 4 bases at V and 4 bases at J; junction bases unmatched: 8. CDR1 and CDR2 from the germline V gene are MDHEN and SYDVKM. The CDR3 is 16 amino acids. In DNA, the CDR3 is TGTGCCAGCAGTTCTCCGGGACAGGGACTTAATCAGCCCCAGCATTTT. The encoded protein is CASSSPGQGLNQPQHF.

The chain links TRBV6-2 or TRBV6-3 to TRBJ1-2; 9 bases map to TRBD1. Germline CDR1 and CDR2: MNHEY and SVGEGT. The CDR3 sequence is 17 residues long. V lost 0 bases, J lost 9 bases, and 14 bases stayed unmatched. In DNA form, the CDR3 reads TGTGCCAGCAGTTACTCTCCGGGACAGGGTGGGGCTATTCGCTACACCTTC. Its protein is CASSYSPGQGGAIRYTF.

This chain joins TRBV6-5 and TRBJ1-6; 11 bases are shared with TRBD1. The CDR3 extends over 14 amino acids. J gave up 15 bases and V 6 bases, and 10 bases lay outside the gene matches. The germline V gene encodes CDR1 MNHEY and CDR2 SVGAGI. The CDR3: CASSSDRGRPGLHF. The CDR3 bases are TGTGCCAGCAGCTCGGACAGGGGGCGGCCTGGCCTCCACTTT.

This chain joins TRBV4-1 and TRBJ1-2; 8 bases match TRBD1. The CDR3 runs to 15 residues. V lost 1 base to trimming and J lost 3 bases; unmatched junction nucleotides: 4. Germline V gene sequence: CDR1 MGHRA, CDR2 YSYEKL. CDR3 coding DNA: TGCGCCAGCAGCCAAGGCGAGACAGGGGACTATGGCTACACCTTC. It codes for CASSQGETGDYGYTF.

The genes are TRBV9 and TRBJ1-1, with TRBD1 as a possible D gene (6 bases). V was clipped by 0 bases and J by 1 base, with 10 bases between them. The CDR3 runs 15 residues. Germline CDR1 is SGDLS and CDR2 is YYNGEE. CDR3 bases: TGTGCCAGCAGCGTAGCTACAGGGAGGAACACTGAAGCTTTCTTT. This codes for CASSVATGRNTEAFF.

J is TRBJ1-1 and V is TRBV27; 8 positions agree with TRBD1. This CDR3 has 14 residues. The J segment lost 5 bases and the V segment lost 1 base, leaving 3 bases of the junction unmatched. Germline V gene data show CDR1 as MNHEY and CDR2 as SMNVEV (reference sequence). CDR3 sequence reads: CASSLFRGLTEAFF. For the CDR3, the DNA is TGTGCCAGCAGTTTATTCAGGGGGCTTACTGAAGCTTTCTTT.

The chain is built from TRBV13 and TRBJ2-5; possible D gene TRBD1, 6 bases. The V end was cut by 5 bases, the J end by 3 bases, with 13 bases between. The CDR3 consists of 14 residues. The germline gives CDR1 PRHDT, CDR2 FYEKMQ (reference sequence). For the CDR3, the DNA is TGTGCCAGCAGCAAGGGGACACCCAAAGAGACCCAGTACTTC. Translated: CASSKGTPKETQYF.

This clone was recorded once. The chain employs TRBV4-2 and TRBJ2-5; D unclear. The ends were cut back, 0 bases at V and 4 bases at J, with 6 bases in the middle. The CDR3 spans 13 residues. Germline V CDR1 and CDR2: LGHNA, YNFKEQ. The CDR3 sequence: CASSQERVETQYF. The CDR3 region has the DNA TGTGCCAGCAGCCAAGAACGGGTAGAGACCCAGTACTTC.

The chain recombines TRBV7-7 with TRBJ2-1; 8 bases match TRBD2. The V and J ends lost 5 bases and 3 bases, in that order; junction bases with no gene match: 6. CDR1 and CDR2 from the germline V gene are SSHAT and FNYEAQ (reference sequence). The CDR3 consists of 15 residues. CDR3 DNA: TGTGCCAGCAGCGCCGCGCTAGCGGGCTACAATGAGCAGTTCTTC. It is translated as CASSAALAGYNEQFF.

This chain uses TRBV11-3 with TRBJ1-2; unclear D gene. Per the germline V gene, CDR1 is SGHNT and CDR2 is YENEEA. The CDR3 loop spans 15 amino acids. Between the trimmed V and J ends, which lost 0 bases and 0 bases, there was a span of 8 bases. The DNA for the CDR3 is TGTGCCAGCAGCTTAGATCCGGGAACTAACTATGGCTACACCTTC. Protein: CASSLDPGTNYGYTF.

The chain links TRBV7-9 to TRBJ1-5, with 9 nucleotides matching TRBD1. Looked up from germline, CDR1 is SEHNR and CDR2 is FQNEAQ (reference sequence). The CDR3 is 15 amino acids. The junction had 2 bases not matched to a gene; V was cut back by 4 bases and J by 1 base. The CDR3 nucleotides are TGTGCCAGCAGCTCGGGGACAGGGAGCAATCAGCCCCAGCATTTT. It codes for CASSSGTGSNQPQHF.

In this sample, this clone turned up a few times. The chain uses TRBV5-1 and TRBJ2-3; TRBD1 aligns across 8 bases. Trimming removed 4 bases from V and 1 base from J; junction bases left unmatched: 5. CDR1 and CDR2 (germline): SGHRS, YFSETQ. The CDR3 length is 15 residues. The CDR3 coding sequence is TGCGCCAGCAGCGTTCAGGGGGCCCGCACAGATACGCAGTATTTT. The encoded protein is CASSVQGARTDTQYF.